This TCR beta chain was identified during a study of T cell responses to AZD1222 COVID-19 vaccine. Notes on the study in general: Sampled repertoires all dated from after the peak T cell response. Two doses of AZD1222 preceded a rise in Spike-specific TCR breadth and depth.

Data came from immunoSEQ multiplex PCR; TCRdb stores just in-frame clones and leaves some out. This sample has about 110,000 clones, with approximately 90% found just once. Comment on this clone: Its target is unknown.

V was pared by 3 bases and J by 5 bases, with 5 bases of the junction left unmatched. CDR1 is KGHDR and CDR2 is SFDVKD in the germline V gene. There are 14 residues in the CDR3. Sequenced here: peripheral blood, sampled on day 0 of AZD1222 vaccination. This TCR derives from an adult in good health. The gene calls are TRBV24-1 and TRBJ1-1, with 7 bases that match TRBD1. The CDR3 region has the DNA TGTGCCACCAGTGATCGAGGGGGCTCTACTGAAGCTTTCTTT. Amino acids: CATSDRGGSTEAFF.